This TCR beta chain was retrieved from a study of blood T cell repertoires in COVID-19. About the study: The samples span acute and convalescent COVID-19 from the United States, Italy and Spain. T cells, B-cell-depleted T cells, or PBMCs provided the cDNA or gDNA that served as material.

V was pared by 8 bases and J by 2 bases, with 12 bases between. CDR3 size: 14 residues. The V gene's germline CDR1 is SNHLY and CDR2 FYNNEI. This clone was seen many times. Methods used by the authors: From reference gene primer amplification, estimates of nucleated cell counts were derived. The repertoire was sequenced with immunoSEQ multiplex PCR; TCRdb's copy has only in-frame clones and lacks some. That table gives V, J and clone size, and the DNA gave D and trimming. The sample includes under 200,000 clones, roughly four fifths seen only once; the top ten take 1.5% to 1.9%. The clonotype comes from a human donor in a cohort sampled during active COVID-19. The genes are TRBV2 and TRBJ1-4; D not resolved. Sequencing was carried out using peripheral blood. CDR3 region: CASRLTVTNEKLFF. CDR3 coding DNA: TGTGCCAGCCGCCTAACAGTTACTAATGAAAAACTGTTTTTT.